The clone carrying this T cell receptor beta chain occurred a few times. Its target is unknown. Assay used: immunoSEQ multiplex PCR; TCRdb lists only in-frame clones, some missing. The sample comprises about 38,000 clones, about 81% of which are singletons, and 2.9% rests with the top ten. Trimming cost V 4 bases and J 2 bases, with 6 bases left between them. This CDR3 comprises 12 residues. The V gene's germline CDR1 is SGHRS and CDR2 YFSETQ. A roughly ten-day culture period preceded the isolation of CD4+ T cells. All vaccine recipients tested negative for nucleocapsid antibodies and had never contracted SARS-CoV-2 infection. The data were taken from a study of vaccination effects on CD4 cells after COVID-19.

The source was CD4+ T cells from PBMCs cultured without peptide, collected before COVID-19 vaccination. This chain uses TRBV5-1 with TRBJ1-2, with D hard to call. This receptor was taken from a human donor who received a COVID-19 vaccine. The CDR3 is CASSRENYGYTF. CDR3 in DNA: TGCGCCAGCAGCCGCGAGAACTATGGCTACACCTTC.